This TCR beta chain comes out of a study of cytomegalovirus exposure and HLA in healthy donors. 13 Jbeta primers and 60 Vbeta primers were used for the PCR. Profiling relied on immunoSEQ multiplex PCR, and the TCRdb table lists in-frame clones only, not all of them. The sample lists approximately 140,000 clones, roughly 83% occurring once. The CDR3 is 16 residues long. Trimming cost V 2 bases and J 1 base, with 13 bases left between them. Germline V lookup: CDR1 SGHRS, CDR2 YFSETQ. The gene calls are TRBV5-1 and TRBJ1-5; D is possibly TRBD1 (5 bases). This receptor was obtained from a girl aged 2-10 years in good health and CMV-seronegative. Sample: PBMCs. The CDR3: CASSFYGAESNQPQHF. The CDR3 region has the DNA TGCGCCAGCAGCTTTTATGGGGCCGAAAGCAATCAGCCCCAGCATTTT.